One sample yielded the 7 T cell receptor beta chains listed below, sequenced in a study of monozygotic twins with inflammatory bowel disease. TCRdb re-called the 5' RACE reads and catalogs CDR3 proteins one per entry, DNA excluded. The listing records a few hundred thousand distinct CDR3 sequences. Sequences were obtained from blood. The receptors originated from a human donor with ulcerative colitis or Crohn's disease, or a healthy co-twin of an affected twin (not recorded which).

The J gene is TRBJ2-7, the V gene TRBV27; no DNA is available, so the TRBD2 call from TCRdb remains unchecked. The CDR3 covers 16 residues. The germline CDR1 and CDR2 sequences are MNHEY and SMNVEV (reference sequence). The CDR3 protein is CASARLAAIETTEQYF.

The chain is built from TRBV11-3 and TRBJ1-1. The length of the CDR3 is 14 residues. Germline CDR1 SGHNT, CDR2 YENEEA. The CDR3 loop is CASSLSGANTGAFF.

The chain has TRBV20-1 and TRBJ2-7; lacking DNA, the TRBD2 call made by TCRdb goes unchecked. The CDR3 covers 13 residues. Germline V gene sequence: CDR1 DFQATT, CDR2 SNEGSKA (reference sequence). CDR3 amino acids: CSAPGRTYGEQYF.

The chain uses TRBV11-2 and TRBJ1-1. The CDR3 loop spans 13 amino acids. The germline gives CDR1 SGHAT, CDR2 FQNNGV. Here the CDR3 reads CASSFGFRTEAFF. The complete variable domain, with remaining parts taken from reference TRBV11-2 and TRBJ1-1, reads EAGVAQSPRYKIIEKRQSVAFWCNPISGHATLYWYQQILGQGPKLLIQFQNNGVVDDSQLPKDRFSAERLKGVDSTLKIQPAKLEDSAVYLCASSFGFRTEAFFGQGTRLTVV.

The chain links TRBV4-2 to TRBJ1-4. There are 12 residues in the CDR3. The germline V gene has CDR1 LGHNA and CDR2 YNFKEQ. CDR3 sequence reads: CASSQVTEKLFF.

The V call is TRBV11-3, the J call TRBJ2-1; without DNA, the TCRdb call of TRBD1 cannot be checked. Germline V gene sequence: CDR1 SGHNT, CDR2 YENEEA. This CDR3 region has 17 residues. Here the CDR3 reads CASSLVRGRDNYNEQFF.

This rearrangement joins TRBV25-1 to TRBJ1-3. The CDR3 is made up of 15 amino acids. Germline V gene sequence: CDR1 MGHDK, CDR2 SYGVNS. The CDR3 loop is CASSAHGSSGNTIYF. The full variable domain, completed using reference TRBV25-1 and TRBJ1-3, is EADIYQTPRYLVIGTGKKITLECSQTMGHDKMYWYQQDPGMELHLIHYSYGVNSTEKGDLSSESTVSRIRTEHFPLTLESARPSHTSQYLCASSAHGSSGNTIYFGEGSWLTVV.